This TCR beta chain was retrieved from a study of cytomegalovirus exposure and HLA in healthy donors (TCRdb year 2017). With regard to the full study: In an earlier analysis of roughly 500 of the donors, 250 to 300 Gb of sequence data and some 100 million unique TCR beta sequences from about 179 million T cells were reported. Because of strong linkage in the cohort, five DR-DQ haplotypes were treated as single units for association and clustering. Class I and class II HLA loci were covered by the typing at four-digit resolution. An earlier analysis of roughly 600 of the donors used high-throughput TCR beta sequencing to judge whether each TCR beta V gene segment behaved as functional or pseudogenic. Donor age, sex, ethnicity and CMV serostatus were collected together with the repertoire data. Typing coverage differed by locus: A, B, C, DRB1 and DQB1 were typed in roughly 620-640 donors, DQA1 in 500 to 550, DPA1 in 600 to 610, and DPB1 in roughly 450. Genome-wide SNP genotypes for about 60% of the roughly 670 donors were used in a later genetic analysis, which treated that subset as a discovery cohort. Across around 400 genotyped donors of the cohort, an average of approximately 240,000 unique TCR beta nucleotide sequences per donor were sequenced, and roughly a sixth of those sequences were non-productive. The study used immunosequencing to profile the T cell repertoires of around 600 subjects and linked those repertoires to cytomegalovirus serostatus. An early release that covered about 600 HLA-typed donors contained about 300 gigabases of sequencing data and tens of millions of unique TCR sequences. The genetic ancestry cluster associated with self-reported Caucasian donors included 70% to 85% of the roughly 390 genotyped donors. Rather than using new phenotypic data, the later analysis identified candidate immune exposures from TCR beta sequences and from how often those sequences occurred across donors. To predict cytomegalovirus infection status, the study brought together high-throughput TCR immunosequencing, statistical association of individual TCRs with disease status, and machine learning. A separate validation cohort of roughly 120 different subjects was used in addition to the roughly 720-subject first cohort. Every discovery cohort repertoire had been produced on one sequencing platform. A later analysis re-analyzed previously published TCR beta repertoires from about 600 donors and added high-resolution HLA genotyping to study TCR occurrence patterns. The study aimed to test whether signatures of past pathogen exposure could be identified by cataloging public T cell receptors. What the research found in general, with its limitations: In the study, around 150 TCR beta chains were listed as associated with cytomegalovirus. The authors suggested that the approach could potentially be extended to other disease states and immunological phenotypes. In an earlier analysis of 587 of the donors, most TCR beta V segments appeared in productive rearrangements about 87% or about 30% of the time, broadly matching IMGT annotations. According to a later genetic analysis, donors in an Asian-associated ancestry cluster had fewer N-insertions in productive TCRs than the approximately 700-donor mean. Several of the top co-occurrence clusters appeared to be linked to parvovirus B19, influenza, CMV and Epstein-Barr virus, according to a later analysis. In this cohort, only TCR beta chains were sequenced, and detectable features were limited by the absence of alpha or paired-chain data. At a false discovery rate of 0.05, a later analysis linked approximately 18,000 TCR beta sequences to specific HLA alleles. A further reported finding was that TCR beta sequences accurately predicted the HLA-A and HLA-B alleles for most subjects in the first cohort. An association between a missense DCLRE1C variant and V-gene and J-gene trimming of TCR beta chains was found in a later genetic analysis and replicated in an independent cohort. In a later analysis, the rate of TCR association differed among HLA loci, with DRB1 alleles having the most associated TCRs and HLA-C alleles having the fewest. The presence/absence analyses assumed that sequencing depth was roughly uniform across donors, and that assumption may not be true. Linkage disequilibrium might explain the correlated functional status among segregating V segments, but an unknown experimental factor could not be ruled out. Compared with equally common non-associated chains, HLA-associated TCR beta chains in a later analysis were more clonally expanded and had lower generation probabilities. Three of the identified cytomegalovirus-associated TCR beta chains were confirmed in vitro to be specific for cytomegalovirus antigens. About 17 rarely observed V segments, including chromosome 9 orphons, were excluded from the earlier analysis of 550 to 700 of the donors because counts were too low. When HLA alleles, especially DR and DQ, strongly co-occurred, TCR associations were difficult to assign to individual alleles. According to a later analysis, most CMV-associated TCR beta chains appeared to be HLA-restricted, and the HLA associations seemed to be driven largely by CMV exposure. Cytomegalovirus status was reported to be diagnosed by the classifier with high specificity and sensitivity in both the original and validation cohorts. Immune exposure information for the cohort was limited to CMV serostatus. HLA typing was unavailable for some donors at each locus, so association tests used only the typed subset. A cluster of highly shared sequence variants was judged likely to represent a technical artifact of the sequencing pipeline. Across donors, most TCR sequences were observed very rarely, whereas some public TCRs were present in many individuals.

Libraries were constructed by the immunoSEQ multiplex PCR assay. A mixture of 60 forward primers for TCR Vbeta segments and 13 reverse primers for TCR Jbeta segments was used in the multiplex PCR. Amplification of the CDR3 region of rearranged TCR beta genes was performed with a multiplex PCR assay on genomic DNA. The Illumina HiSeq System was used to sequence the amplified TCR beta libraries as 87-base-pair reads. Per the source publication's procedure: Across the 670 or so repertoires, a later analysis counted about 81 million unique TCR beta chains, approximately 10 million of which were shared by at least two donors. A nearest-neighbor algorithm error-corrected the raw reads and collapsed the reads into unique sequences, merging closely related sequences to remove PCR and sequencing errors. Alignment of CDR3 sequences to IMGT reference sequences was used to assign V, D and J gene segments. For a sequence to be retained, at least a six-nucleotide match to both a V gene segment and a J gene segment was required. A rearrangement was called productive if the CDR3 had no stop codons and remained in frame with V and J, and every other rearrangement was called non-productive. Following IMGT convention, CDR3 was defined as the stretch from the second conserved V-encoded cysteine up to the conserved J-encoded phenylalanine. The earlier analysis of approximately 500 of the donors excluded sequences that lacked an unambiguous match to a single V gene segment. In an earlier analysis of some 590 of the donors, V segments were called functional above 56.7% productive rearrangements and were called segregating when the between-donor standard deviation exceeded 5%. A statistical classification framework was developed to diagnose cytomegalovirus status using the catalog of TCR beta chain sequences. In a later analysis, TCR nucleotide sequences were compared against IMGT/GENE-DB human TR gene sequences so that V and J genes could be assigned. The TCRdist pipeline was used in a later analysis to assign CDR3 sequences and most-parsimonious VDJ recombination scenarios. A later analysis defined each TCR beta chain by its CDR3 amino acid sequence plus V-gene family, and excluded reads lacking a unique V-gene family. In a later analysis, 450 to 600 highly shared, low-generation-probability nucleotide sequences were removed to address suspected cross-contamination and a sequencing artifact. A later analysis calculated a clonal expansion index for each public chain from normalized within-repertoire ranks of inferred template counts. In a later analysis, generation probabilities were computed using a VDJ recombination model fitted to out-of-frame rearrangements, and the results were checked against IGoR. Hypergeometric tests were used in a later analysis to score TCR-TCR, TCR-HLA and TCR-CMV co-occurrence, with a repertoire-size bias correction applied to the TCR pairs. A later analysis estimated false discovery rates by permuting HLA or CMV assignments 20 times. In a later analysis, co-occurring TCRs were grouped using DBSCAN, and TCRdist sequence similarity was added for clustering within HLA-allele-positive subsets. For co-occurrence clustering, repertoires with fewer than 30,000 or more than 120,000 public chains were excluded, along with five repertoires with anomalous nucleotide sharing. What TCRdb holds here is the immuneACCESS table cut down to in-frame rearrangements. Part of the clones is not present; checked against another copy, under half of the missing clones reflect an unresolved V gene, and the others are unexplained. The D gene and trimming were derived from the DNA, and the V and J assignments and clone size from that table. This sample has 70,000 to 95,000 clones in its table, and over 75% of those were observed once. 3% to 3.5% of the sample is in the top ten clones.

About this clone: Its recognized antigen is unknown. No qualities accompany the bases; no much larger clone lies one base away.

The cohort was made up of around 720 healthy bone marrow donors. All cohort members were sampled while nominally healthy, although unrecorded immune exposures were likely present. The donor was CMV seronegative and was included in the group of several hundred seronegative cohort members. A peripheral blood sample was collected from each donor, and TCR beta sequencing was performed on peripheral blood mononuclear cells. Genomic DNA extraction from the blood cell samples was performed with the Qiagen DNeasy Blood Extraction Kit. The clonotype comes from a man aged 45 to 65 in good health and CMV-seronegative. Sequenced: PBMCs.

Here the CDR3 is given as CASSEQVSYNSPLHF. The DNA sequence follows: TGTGCCAGCAGTGAACAGGTCTCCTATAATTCACCCCTCCACTTT. The sequence is built from TRBV6-1 and TRBJ1-6; the D segment cannot be called with confidence. Including cysteine and phenylalanine, the CDR3 has 15 amino acids. The entry retains the CDR3 DNA only, 45 bases that are in frame from base 1. V is reduced by 2 bases and J by 0 bases, leaving a spacing of 5 bases between them. According to the germline V gene, CDR1 reads MNHNS and CDR2 reads SASEGT.